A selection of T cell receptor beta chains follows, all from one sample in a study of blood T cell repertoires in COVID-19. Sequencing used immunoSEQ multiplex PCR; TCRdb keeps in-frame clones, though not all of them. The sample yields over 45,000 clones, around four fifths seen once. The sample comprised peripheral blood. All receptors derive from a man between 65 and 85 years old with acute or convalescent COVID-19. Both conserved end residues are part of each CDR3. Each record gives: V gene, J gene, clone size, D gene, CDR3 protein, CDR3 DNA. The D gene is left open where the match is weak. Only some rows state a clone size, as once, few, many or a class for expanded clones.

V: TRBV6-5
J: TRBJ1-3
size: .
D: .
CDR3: CASSYDRSPGNTIYF
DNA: TGTGCCAGCAGTTACGACAGGAGCCCTGGAAACACCATATATTTT

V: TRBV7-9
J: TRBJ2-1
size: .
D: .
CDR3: CASSSTVLYEQFF
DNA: TGTGCCAGCAGCTCAACAGTTTTGTATGAGCAGTTCTTC

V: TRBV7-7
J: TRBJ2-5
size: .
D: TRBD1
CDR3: CASSPGTEETQYF
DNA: TGTGCCAGCAGCCCAGGGACAGAAGAGACCCAGTACTTC

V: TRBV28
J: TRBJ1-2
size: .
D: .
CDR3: CASRILNYGYTF
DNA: TGTGCCAGCAGAATCCTTAACTATGGCTACACCTTC

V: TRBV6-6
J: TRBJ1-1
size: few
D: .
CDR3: CASSPGTITEAFF
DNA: TGTGCCAGCAGCCCCGGAACTATCACTGAAGCTTTCTTT

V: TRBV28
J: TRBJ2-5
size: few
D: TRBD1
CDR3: CASSSNSGGNTLFRYF
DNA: TGTGCCAGCAGTTCCAATTCAGGGGGCAACACCCTCTTCAGGTACTTC

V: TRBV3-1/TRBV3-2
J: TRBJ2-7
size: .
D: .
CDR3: CASSHGSYHEQYF
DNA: TGTGCCAGCAGCCATGGGAGTTACCACGAGCAGTACTTC

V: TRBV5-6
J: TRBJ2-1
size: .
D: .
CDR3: CASAHDRLNEQFF
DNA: TGTGCCAGCGCCCATGACAGGCTGAATGAGCAGTTCTTC

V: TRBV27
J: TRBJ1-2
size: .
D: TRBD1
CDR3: CASSLRAGTVYGYTF
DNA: TGTGCCAGCAGTTTACGGGCGGGGACAGTGTATGGCTACACCTTC

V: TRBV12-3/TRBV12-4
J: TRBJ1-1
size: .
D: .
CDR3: CASSLAGTIEAFF
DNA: TGTGCCAGCAGTTTAGCAGGGACTATTGAAGCTTTCTTT

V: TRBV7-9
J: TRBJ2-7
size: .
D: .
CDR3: CASSGRGYEQYF
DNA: TGTGCCAGCAGCGGGAGGGGGTACGAGCAGTACTTC

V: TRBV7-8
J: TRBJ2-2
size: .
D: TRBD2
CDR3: CASSLGLAGEQGELFF
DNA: TGTGCCAGCAGCCTCGGACTAGCGGGGGAGCAGGGGGAGCTGTTTTTT

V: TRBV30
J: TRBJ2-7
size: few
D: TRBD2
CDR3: CAWKLSGGFSYEQYF
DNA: TGTGCCTGGAAACTTAGCGGGGGGTTCTCCTACGAGCAGTACTTC

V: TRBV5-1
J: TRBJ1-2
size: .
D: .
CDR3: CASSLQRDRYTF
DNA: TGCGCCAGCAGCTTGCAGAGGGATCGCTACACCTTC

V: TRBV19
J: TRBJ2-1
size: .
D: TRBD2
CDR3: CASSILASGSGEQFF
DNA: TGTGCCAGTAGTATTCTGGCTAGCGGGAGCGGTGAGCAGTTCTTC

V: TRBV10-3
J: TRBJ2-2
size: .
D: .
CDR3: CAISIGVYANTGELFF
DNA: TGTGCCATCAGTATCGGGGTGTACGCGAACACCGGGGAGCTGTTTTTT

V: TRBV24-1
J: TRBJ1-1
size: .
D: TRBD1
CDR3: CATSDSQGTEAFF
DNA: TGTGCCACCAGTGATTCACAGGGGACTGAAGCTTTCTTT

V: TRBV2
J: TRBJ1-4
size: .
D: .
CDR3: CASDRSGQPNEKLFF
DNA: TGTGCCAGCGATAGATCCGGACAGCCTAATGAAAAACTGTTTTTT

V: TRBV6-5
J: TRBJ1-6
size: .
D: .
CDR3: CASSYPAVLRTPLHF
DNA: TGTGCCAGCAGTTACCCAGCGGTTCTGAGGACACCCCTCCACTTT

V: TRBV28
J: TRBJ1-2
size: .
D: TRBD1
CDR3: CASSSRRGQGPFREGYTF
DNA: TGTGCCAGCAGTTCCCGCCGGGGACAGGGGCCATTCCGTGAGGGCTACACCTTC

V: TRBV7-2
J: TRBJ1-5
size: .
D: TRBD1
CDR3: CASSLVQGAQPQHF
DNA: TGTGCCAGCAGCTTAGTCCAGGGGGCTCAGCCCCAGCATTTT

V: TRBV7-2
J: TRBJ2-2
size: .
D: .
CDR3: CASSPTVPLTGELFF
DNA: TGTGCCAGCAGCCCTACGGTTCCGCTCACCGGGGAGCTGTTTTTT

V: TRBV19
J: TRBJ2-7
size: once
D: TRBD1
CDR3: CASSPGTDSSYEQYF
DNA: TGTGCCAGTAGTCCGGGGACAGATAGCTCCTACGAGCAGTACTTC

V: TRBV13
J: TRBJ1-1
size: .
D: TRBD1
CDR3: CASSTRQGLNTEAFF
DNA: TGTGCCAGCAGCACCCGACAGGGCCTGAACACTGAAGCTTTCTTT

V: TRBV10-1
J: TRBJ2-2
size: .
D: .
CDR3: CASTAGGDGELFF
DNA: TGCGCCAGCACTGCGGGTGGGGACGGGGAGCTGTTTTTT

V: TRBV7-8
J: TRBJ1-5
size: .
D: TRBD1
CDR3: CASSLEGQGSNQPQHF
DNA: TGTGCCAGCAGCTTAGAGGGACAGGGAAGCAATCAGCCCCAGCATTTT

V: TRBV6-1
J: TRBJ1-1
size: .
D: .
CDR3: CASSRDSLSDTEAFF
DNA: TGTGCCAGCAGTCGGGACTCCCTGAGTGACACTGAAGCTTTCTTT

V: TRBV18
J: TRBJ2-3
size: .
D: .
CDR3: CASSPPGSGSADTQYF
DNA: TGTGCCAGCTCACCACCGGGTAGCGGATCCGCAGATACGCAGTATTTT

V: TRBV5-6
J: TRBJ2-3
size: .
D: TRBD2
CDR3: CASSLRGRLTDTQYF
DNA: TGTGCCAGCAGCTTGCGCGGGAGGCTCACAGATACGCAGTATTTT

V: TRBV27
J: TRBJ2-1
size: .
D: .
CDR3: CASSSPSGEQFF
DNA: TGTGCCAGCAGTTCGCCAAGCGGGGAGCAGTTCTTC

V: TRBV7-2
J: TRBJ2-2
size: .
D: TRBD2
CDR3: CASSFSGSTGELFF
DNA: TGTGCCAGCAGCTTTAGCGGGAGTACTGGGGAGCTGTTTTTT

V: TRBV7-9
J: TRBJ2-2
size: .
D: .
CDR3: CASSLTRGGELFF
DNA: TGTGCCAGCAGCTTAACCCGGGGCGGGGAGCTGTTTTTT

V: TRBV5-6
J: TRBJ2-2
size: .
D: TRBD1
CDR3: CASSHSQGAITGELFF
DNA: TGTGCCAGCAGCCATTCCCAGGGGGCAATCACCGGGGAGCTGTTTTTT